This T cell receptor beta chain was obtained from a study of radiotherapy plus CTLA-4 blockade in lung cancer. J was trimmed by 10 bases and V by 10 bases; bases with no gene match: 6. The germline gives CDR1 MNHEY, CDR2 SVGAGI. The CDR3 has 12 amino acids. Assay: immunoSEQ multiplex PCR; the TCRdb copy retains only in-frame clones and omits some. This table holds more than 40,000 clones, 55% to 80% found once. This rearrangement joins TRBV6-5 to TRBJ2-1; 11 nucleotides line up with TRBD2. Material: peripheral blood, obtained from a patient treated with radiotherapy plus ipilimumab. The receptor's source is a human donor with non-small cell lung cancer who had a partial response to radiotherapy plus ipilimumab. The CDR3 nucleotides are TGTGCCACTTCGTCTAGCGGGGGGGAGCAGTTCTTC. Translating gives CATSSSGGEQFF.